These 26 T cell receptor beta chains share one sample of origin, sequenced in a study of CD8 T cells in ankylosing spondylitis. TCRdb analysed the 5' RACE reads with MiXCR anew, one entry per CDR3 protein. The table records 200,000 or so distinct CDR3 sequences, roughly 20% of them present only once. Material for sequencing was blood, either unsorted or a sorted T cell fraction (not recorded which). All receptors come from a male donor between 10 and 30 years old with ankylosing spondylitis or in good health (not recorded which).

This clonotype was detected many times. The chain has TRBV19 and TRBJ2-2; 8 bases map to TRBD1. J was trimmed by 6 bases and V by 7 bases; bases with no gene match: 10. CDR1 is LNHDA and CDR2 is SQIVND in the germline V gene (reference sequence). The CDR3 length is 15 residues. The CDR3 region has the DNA TGTGCCAGTAAACTCCGGGACAGGATGCCCGGGGAGCTGTTTTTT. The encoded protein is CASKLRDRMPGELFF.

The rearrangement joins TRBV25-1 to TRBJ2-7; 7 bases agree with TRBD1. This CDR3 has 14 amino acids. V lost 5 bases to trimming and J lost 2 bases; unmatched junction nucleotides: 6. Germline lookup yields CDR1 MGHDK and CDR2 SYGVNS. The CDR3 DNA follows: TGTGCCAGCAGTAAGTCAGGGGGTCCCTACGAGCAGTACTTC. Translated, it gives CASSKSGGPYEQYF.

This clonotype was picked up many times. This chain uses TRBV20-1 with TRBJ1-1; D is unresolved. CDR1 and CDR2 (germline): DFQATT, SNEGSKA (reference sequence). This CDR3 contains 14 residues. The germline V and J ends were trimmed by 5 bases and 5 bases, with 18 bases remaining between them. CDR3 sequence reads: CSARLLSPGTEAFF. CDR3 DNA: TGCAGTGCTCGCCTGCTGTCCCCGGGAACTGAAGCTTTCTTT.

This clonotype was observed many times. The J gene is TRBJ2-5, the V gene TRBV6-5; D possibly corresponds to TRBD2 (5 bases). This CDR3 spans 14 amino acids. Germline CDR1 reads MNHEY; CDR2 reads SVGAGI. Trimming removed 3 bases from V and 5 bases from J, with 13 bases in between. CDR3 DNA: TGTGCCAGCAGTTATAAGCTCTCGGGGGAGACCCAGTACTTC. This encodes CASSYKLSGETQYF.

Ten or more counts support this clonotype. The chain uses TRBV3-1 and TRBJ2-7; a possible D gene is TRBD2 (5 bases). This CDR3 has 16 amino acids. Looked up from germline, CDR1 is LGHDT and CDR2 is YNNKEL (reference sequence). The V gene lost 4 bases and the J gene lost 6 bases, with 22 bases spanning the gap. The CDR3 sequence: CASSPDPKEVVSEQYF. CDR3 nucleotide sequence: TGTGCCAGCAGCCCCGATCCCAAGGAGGTAGTCTCCGAGCAGTACTTC.

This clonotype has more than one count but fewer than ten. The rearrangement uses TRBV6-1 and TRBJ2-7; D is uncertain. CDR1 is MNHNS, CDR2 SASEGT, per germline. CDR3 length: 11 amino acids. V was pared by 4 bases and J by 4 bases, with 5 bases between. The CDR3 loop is CASSAAYEQYV. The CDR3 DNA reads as TGTGCCAGCAGTGCCGCTTACGAGCAGTACGTC.

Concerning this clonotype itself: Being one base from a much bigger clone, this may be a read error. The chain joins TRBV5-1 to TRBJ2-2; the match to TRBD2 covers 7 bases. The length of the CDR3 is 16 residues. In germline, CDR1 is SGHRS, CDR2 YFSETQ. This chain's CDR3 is CASMLGKAGNTGELLF. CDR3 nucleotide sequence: TGCGCCAGCATGCTTGGGAAAGCGGGGAACACCGGGGAGCTGCTTTTT.

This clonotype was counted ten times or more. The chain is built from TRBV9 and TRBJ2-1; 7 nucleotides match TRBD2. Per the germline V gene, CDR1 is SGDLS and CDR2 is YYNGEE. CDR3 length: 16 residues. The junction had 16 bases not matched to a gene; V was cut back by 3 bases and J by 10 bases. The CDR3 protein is CASSDWGGVPMEEQFF. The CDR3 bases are TGTGCCAGCAGCGATTGGGGGGGAGTCCCCATGGAGGAGCAGTTCTTC.

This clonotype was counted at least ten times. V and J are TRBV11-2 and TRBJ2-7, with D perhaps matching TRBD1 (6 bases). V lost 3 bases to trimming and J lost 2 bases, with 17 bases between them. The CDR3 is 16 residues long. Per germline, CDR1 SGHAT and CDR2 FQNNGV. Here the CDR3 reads CASSFTHTGTTYEQYF. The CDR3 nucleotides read TGTGCCAGCAGCTTCACGCATACAGGGACCACCTACGAGCAGTACTTC.

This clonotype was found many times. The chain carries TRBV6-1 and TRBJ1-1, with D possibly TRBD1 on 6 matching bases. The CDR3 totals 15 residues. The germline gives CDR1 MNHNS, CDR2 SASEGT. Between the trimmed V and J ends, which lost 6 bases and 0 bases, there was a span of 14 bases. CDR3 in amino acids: CASRGLQGMNTEAFF. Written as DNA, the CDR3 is TGTGCCAGCAGAGGATTACAGGGAATGAACACTGAAGCTTTCTTT.

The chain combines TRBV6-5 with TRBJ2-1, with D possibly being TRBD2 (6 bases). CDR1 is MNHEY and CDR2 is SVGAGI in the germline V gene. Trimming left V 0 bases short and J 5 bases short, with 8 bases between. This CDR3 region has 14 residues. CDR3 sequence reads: CASSYSAGNNEQFF. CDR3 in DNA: TGTGCCAGCAGTTACTCGGCGGGAAACAATGAGCAGTTCTTC.

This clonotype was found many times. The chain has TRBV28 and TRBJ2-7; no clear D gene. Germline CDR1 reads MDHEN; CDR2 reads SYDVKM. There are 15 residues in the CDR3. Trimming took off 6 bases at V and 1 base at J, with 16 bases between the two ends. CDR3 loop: CASRGPPPDSYEQYF. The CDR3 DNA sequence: TGTGCCAGCAGAGGCCCGCCGCCGGATTCCTACGAGCAGTACTTC.

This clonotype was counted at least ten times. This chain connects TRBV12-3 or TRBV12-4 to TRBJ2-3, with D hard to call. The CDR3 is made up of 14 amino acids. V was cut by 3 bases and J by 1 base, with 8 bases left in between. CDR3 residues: CASSFSSRTDTQYF. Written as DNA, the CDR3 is TGTGCCAGCAGTTTTAGCTCCCGCACAGATACGCAGTATTTT.

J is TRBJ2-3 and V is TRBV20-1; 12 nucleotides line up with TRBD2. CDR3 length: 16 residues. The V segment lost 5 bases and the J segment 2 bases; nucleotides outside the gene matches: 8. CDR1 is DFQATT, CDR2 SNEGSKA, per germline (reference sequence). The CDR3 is CSALSTSGGTTDTQYF. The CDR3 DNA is TGCAGTGCTCTCTCGACTAGCGGGGGCACCACAGATACGCAGTATTTT.

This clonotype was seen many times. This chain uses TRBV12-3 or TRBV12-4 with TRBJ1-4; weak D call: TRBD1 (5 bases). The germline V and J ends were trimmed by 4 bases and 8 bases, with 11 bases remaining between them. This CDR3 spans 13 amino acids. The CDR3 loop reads CASSSGLGEKLFF. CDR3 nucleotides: TGTGCCAGCAGTTCAGGGTTAGGCGAAAAACTGTTTTTT.

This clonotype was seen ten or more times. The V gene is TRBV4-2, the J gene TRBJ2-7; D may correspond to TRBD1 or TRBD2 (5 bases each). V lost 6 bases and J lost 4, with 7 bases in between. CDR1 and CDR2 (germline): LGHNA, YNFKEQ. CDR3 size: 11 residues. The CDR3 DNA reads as TGTGCCAGCAGGGGGGAGTACGAGCAGTACGTC. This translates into CASRGEYEQYV.

The chain's CDR3 is CATSRDSEGSQYF. CDR3 DNA: TGTGCCACCAGCAGAGATTCCGAGGGTTCGCAGTATTTT. The J gene is TRBJ2-3, the V gene TRBV15, with TRBD2 as a possible D gene (5 bases). This CDR3 is 13 amino acids long. V lost 0 bases and J 10 bases, leaving 11 bases between the germline ends. Germline CDR1 LNHNV, CDR2 YYDKDF (reference sequence). Full variable domain (rest looked up from reference TRBV15 and TRBJ2-3): DAMVIQNPRYQVTQFGKPVTLSCSQTLNHNVMYWYQQKSSQAPKLLFHYYDKDFNNEADTPDNFQSRRPNTSFCFLDIRSPGLGDTAMYLCATSRDSEGSQYFGPGTRLTVL.

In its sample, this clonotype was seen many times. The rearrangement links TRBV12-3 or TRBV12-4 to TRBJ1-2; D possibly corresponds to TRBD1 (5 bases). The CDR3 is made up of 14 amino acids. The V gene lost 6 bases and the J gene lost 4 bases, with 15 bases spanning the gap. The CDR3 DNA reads TGTGCCAGCAGCCTGCAGGGCGGGTTCTATGGCTACACCTTC. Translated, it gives CASSLQGGFYGYTF.

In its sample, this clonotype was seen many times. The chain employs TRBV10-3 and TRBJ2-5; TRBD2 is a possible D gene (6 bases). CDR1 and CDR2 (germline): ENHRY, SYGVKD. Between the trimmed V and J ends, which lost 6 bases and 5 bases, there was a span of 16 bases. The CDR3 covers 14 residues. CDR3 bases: TGTGCCATCAGGGGGACCGAGGAGGGGGAGACCCAGTACTTC. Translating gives CAIRGTEEGETQYF.

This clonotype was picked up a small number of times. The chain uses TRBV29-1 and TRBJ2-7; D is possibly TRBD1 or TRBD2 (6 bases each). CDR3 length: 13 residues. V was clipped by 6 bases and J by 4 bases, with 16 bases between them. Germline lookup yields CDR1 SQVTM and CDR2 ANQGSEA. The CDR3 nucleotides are TGCAGCGTCGAGGTGGGGGCGGGGTACGAGCAGTACTTC. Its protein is CSVEVGAGYEQYF.

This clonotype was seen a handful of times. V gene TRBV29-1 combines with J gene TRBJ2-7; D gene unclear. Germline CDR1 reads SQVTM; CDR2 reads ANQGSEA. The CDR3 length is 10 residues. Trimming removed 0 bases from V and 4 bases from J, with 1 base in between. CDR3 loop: CSVEDYEQYF. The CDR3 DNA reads TGCAGCGTTGAAGATTACGAGCAGTACTTC.

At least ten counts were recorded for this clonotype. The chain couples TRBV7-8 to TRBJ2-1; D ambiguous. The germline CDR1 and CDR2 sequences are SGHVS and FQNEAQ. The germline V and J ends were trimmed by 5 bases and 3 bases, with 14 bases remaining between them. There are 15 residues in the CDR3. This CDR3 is CASSPVGQNYNEQFF. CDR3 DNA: TGTGCCAGCAGCCCCGTCGGTCAGAACTACAATGAGCAGTTCTTC.

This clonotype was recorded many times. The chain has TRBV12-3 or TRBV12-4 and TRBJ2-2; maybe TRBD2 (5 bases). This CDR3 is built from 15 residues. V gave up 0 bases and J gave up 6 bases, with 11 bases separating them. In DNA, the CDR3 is TGTGCCAGCAGTTTAGCGCGGGTTGGATCCGGGGAGCTGTTTTTT. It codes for CASSLARVGSGELFF.

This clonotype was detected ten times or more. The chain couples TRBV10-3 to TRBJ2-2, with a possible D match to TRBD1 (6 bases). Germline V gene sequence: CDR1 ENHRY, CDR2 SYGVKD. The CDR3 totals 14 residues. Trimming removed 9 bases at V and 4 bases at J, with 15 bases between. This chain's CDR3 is CAISDRTVTGELFF. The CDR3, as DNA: TGTGCCATATCCGACAGGACGGTCACCGGGGAGCTGTTTTTT.

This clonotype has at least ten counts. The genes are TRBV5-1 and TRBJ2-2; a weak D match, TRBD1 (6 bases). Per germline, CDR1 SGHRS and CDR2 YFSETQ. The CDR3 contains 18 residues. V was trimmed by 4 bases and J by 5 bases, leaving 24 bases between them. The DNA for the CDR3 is TGCGCCAGCAGCCCCTTTGGGACCTCGTTTCAGGGGACCGGGGAGCTGTTTTTT. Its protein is CASSPFGTSFQGTGELFF.

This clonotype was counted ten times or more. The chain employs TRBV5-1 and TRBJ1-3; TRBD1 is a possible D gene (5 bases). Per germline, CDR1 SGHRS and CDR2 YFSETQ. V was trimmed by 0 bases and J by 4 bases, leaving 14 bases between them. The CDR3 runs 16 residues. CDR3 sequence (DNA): TGCGCCAGCAGCTTGGCCGGGGGGAGGTACGGAAACACCATATATTTT. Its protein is CASSLAGGRYGNTIYF.